The present T cell receptor (beta chain) was sequenced within a study of response to subunit inactivated influenza vaccine. Study-wide findings and caveats: It was the authors' suggestion that each seasonal influenza vaccination recruits few new T cells.

This clonotype was detected only a few times. No antigen is known for it. One entry per CDR3 protein, called by TCRdb with MiXCR from the RT-PCR reads. The repertoire consists of 450,000 to 700,000 distinct CDR3 sequences, with 14% occurring once and the leading ten covering around 10%. Sequencing used PBMCs from blood, obtained about 11 days after vaccination. This clonotype originated in a man in his forties or fifties who received an inactivated influenza vaccine.

The CDR3: CASSIGLSTDTQYF. The CDR3 bases are TGTGCCAGTAGTATTGGCTTAAGCACAGATACGCAGTATTTT. V and J are TRBV19 and TRBJ2-3; unclear D gene. The germline CDR1 and CDR2 sequences are LNHDA and SQIVND (reference sequence). V was shortened by 3 bases and J by 0 bases, with 7 bases between the two germline ends. The CDR3 loop spans 14 amino acids.